The following is a T cell receptor beta chain sequence with its context. No antigen is known for it. Trimming shortened V by 7 bases and J by 3 bases, and 13 bases separated the two germline ends. The CDR3 covers 13 residues. Germline-derived CDR1 and CDR2 are SQVTM and ANQGSEA. This entry is derived from a study of OX40 agonist ivuxolimab in advanced cancers. About the study: Dose-escalation patients suffered from hepatocellular carcinoma, melanoma, renal cell or head and neck cancer. Study-wide results and caveats: At doses 0.1 to 3.0 mg/kg, CD4+ and CD8+ clones expanded. Expanded clones tended on average to be more numerous among CD8+ T cells than CD4+. Near-lowest levels of clonal expansion characterized partial responders at 0.1-3.0 mg/kg.

The protocol was immunoSEQ multiplex PCR, while the TCRdb copy is restricted to in-frame clones and leaves out a portion. The data show 75,000 to 90,000 clones, roughly 90% seen once. The sample in question was CD4+ or CD8+ T cells sorted from blood, obtained in a trial of the OX40 agonist ivuxolimab. The origin of this receptor is an adult with an advanced solid tumor such as melanoma, head and neck, liver or kidney cancer. V and J are TRBV29-1 and TRBJ1-3, with D tentatively TRBD1 (5 bases). For the CDR3, the DNA is TGCAGCGGGTCGATGGGGGATGGAAACACCATATATTTT. Residues: CSGSMGDGNTIYF.